This TCR beta chain was sequenced for a study of shared clonotypes between healthy human individuals. This CDR3 spans 11 amino acids. Germline V gene lookup returns CDR1 SNHLY and CDR2 FYNNEI. V was clipped by 2 bases and J by 7 bases, with 5 bases between them. This clone was recorded a few times. This sample includes further DNA sequences coding for the same CDR3. Assay used: immunoSEQ multiplex PCR; TCRdb lists only in-frame clones, some missing. Here the sample spans 2 million to 2.5 million clones, just over 90% being singletons. Source material: naive CD4+ T cells from PBMCs. Described subset: CD45RA+ positively selected. The rearrangement uses TRBV2 and TRBJ1-1; the D gene is possibly TRBD1 (5 bases). The source of this sequence is a man in his late teens or twenties in good health. Some clones in this sample may be carry-over from other donors' samples. Here the CDR3 DNA reads TGTGCCAGCAGTGAAAGGGGTGAAGCTTTCTTT. Its translation is CASSERGEAFF.